Detailed here is one T cell receptor beta chain. No antigen is known for it. Profiling relied on immunoSEQ multiplex PCR, and the TCRdb table lists in-frame clones only, not all of them. The sample has tens of thousands of clones, more than 70% seen once. The data are from a study of neoadjuvant nivolumab and ipilimumab in lung cancer. Notes on the study in general: TCR richness and clonality were higher in tumors than adjacent uninvolved lung. Pathologic regression was not significantly tied to TCR clonality.

Germline assignment: CDR1 MGHDK and CDR2 SYGVNS. This CDR3 has 10 amino acids. Trimming cost V 8 bases and J 5 bases, with 6 bases left between them. This material consisted of peripheral blood, taken before neoadjuvant nivolumab, alone or with ipilimumab. The sequence was obtained from an adult with non-small cell lung cancer. The rearrangement links TRBV25-1 to TRBJ2-5; D remains ambiguous. CDR3 residues: CASGLETQYF. In DNA form, the CDR3 reads TGTGCCAGCGGTTTGGAGACCCAGTACTTC.